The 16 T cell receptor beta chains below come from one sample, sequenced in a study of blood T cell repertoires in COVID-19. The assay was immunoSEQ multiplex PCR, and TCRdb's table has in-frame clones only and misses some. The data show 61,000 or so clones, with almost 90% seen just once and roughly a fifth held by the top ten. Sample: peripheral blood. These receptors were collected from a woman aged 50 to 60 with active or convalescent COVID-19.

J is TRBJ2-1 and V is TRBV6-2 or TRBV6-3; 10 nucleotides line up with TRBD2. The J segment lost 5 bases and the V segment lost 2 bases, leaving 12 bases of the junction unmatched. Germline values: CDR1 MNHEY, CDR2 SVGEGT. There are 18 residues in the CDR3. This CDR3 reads CASSYASASGSEHNEQFF. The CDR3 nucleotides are TGTGCCAGCAGTTACGCCTCGGCTAGCGGGAGTGAGCACAATGAGCAGTTCTTC.

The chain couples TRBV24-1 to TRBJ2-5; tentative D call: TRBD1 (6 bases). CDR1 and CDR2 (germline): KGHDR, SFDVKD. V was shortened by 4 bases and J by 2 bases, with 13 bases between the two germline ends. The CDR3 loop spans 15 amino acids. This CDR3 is CATSDGDTIQETQYF. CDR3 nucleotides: TGTGCCACCAGTGACGGGGACACCATACAAGAGACCCAGTACTTC.

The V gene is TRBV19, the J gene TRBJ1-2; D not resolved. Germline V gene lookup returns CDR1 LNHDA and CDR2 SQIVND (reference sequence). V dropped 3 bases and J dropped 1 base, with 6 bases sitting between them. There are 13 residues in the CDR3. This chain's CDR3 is CASSIPSNYGYTF. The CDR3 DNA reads TGTGCCAGTAGTATCCCCAGTAACTATGGCTACACCTTC. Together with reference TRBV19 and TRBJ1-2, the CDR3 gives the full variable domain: DGGITQSPKYLFRKEGQNVTLSCEQNLNHDAMYWYRQDPGQGLRLIYYSQIVNDFQKGDIAEGYSVSREKKESFPLTVTSAQKNPTAFYLCASSIPSNYGYTFGSGTRLTVV.

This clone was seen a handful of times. This CDR3 reads CASSFGGAINYGYTF. The CDR3 nucleotides are TGTGCCAGCAGCTTCGGCGGGGCCATTAACTATGGCTACACCTTC. The chain joins TRBV7-9 to TRBJ1-2, with a weak D call TRBD1 (5 bases). The CDR3 runs 15 residues. Germline assignment: CDR1 SEHNR and CDR2 FQNEAQ (reference sequence). V was trimmed by 3 bases and J by 1 base, leaving 12 bases between them. Complete variable domain (other parts from reference TRBV7-9 and TRBJ1-2): DTGVSQNPRHKITKRGQNVTFRCDPISEHNRLYWYRQTLGQGPEFLTYFQNEAQLEKSRLLSDRFSAERPKGSFSTLEIQRTEQGDSAMYLCASSFGGAINYGYTFGSGTRLTVV.

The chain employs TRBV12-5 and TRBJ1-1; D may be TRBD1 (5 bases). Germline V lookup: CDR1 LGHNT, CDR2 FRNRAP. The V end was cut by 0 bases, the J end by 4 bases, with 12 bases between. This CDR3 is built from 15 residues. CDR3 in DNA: TGTGCTAGTGGTTTGGTACAAGGCGGGACCACTGAAGCTTTCTTT. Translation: CASGLVQGGTTEAFF.

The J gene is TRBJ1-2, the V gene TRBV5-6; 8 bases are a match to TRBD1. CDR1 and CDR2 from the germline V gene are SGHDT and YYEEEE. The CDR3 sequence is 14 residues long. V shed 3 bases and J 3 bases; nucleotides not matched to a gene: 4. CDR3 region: CASSYGTGYYGYTF. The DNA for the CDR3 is TGTGCCAGCAGCTACGGGACAGGATACTATGGCTACACCTTC.

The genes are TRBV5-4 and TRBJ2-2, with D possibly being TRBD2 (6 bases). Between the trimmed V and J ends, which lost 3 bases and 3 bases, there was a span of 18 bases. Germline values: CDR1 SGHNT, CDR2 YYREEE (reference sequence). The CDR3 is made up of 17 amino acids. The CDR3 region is CASSSSWAGRYTGELFF. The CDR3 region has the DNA TGTGCCAGCAGCTCCAGCTGGGCGGGAAGGTACACCGGGGAGCTGTTTTTT.

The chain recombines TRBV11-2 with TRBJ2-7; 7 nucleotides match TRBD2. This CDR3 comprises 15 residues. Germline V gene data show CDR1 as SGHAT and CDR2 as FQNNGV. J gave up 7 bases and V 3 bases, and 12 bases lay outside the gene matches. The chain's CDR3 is CASSFGGSGLGEQYF. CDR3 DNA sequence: TGTGCCAGCAGCTTTGGCGGGAGTGGTTTGGGAGAGCAGTACTTC.

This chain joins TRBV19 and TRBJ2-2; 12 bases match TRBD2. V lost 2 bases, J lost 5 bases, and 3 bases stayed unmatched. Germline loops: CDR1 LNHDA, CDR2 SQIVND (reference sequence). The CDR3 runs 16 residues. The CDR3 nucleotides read TGTGCCAGTAGTATACTAGCGGGAGGGTCTACCGGGGAGCTGTTTTTT. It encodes CASSILAGGSTGELFF.

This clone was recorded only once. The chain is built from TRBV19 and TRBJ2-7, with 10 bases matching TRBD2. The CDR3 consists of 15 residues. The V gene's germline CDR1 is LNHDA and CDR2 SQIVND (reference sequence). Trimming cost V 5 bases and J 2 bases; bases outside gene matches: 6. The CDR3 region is CASSAIAGGTYEQYF. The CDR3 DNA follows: TGTGCCAGTAGTGCTATAGCGGGAGGTACCTACGAGCAGTACTTC.

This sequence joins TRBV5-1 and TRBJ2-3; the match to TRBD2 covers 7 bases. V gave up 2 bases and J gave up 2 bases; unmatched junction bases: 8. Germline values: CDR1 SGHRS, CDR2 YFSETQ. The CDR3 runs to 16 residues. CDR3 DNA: TGCGCCAGCAGCTTCGGGGAGGGACCATACACAGATACGCAGTATTTT. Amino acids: CASSFGEGPYTDTQYF.

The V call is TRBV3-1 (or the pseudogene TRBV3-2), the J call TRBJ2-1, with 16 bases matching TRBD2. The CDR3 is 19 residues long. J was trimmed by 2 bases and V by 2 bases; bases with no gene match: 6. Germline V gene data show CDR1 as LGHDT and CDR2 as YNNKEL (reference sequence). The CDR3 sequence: CASSQPGLAGGTAYNEQFF. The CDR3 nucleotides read TGTGCCAGCAGCCAACCGGGACTAGCGGGAGGGACCGCCTACAATGAGCAGTTCTTC.

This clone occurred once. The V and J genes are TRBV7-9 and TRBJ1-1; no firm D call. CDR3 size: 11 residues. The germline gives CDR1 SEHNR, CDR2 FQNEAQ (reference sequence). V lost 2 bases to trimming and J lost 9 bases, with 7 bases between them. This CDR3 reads CASSLSHKAFF. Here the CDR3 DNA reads TGTGCCAGCAGCTTAAGTCACAAAGCTTTCTTT.

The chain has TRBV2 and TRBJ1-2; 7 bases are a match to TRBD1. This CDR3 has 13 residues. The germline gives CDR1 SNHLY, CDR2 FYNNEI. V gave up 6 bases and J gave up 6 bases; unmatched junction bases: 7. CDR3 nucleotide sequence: TGTGCCAGCAGCGGACAGGTCGAACATGGCTACACCTTC. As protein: CASSGQVEHGYTF.

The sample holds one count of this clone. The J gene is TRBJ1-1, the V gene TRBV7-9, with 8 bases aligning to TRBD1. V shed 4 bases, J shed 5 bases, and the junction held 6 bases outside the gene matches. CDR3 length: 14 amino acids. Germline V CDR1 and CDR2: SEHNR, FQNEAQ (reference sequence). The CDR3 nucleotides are TGTGCCAGCAGCTCAGACAGGGGAGGAACTGAAGCTTTCTTT. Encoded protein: CASSSDRGGTEAFF.

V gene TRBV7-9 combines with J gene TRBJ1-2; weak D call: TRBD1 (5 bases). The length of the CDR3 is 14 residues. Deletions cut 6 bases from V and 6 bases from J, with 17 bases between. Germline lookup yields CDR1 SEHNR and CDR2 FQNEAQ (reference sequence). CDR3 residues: CASRNPGGVDGYTF. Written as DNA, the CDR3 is TGTGCCAGCAGAAACCCCGGGGGGGTTGATGGCTACACCTTC.